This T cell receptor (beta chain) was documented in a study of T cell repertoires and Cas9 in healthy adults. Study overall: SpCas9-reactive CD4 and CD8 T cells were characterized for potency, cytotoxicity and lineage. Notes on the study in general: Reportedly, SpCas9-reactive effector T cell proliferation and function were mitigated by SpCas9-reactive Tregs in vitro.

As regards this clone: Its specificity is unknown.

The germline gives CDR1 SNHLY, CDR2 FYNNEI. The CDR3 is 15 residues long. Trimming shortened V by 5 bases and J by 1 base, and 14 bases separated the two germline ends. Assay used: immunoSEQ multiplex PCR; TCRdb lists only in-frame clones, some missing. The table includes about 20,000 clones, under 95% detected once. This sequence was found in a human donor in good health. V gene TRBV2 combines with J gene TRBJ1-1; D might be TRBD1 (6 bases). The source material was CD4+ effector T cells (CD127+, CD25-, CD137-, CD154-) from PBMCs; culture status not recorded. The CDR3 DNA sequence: TGTGCCAGCAGTACTCAGGGGCTTGGGAACACTGAAGCTTTCTTT. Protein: CASSTQGLGNTEAFF.